A single sample is the source of the 6 T cell receptor beta chains below, sequenced in a study of blood T cells in healthy people across ages. The use of a sample-barcoded 5' primer and a J-beta primer mix characterized a second PCR of roughly 6 to 11 cycles. From the 5' RACE reads, TCRdb called clonotypes with MiXCR, one entry per CDR3 protein. The repertoire holds roughly 560,000 distinct CDR3 sequences, with 24% as singletons. These data were also reused for a study on T cells of mothers and their children.

Sequences were obtained from blood. The receptors shown here come from a boy aged 5-17 years in good health.

The genes are TRBV4-3 and TRBJ1-1; D is perhaps TRBD1 (6 bases). V lost 4 bases, J lost 3 bases, and 18 bases lay in between. This CDR3 is 16 amino acids long. CDR1 is LGHNA and CDR2 is YSLEER in the germline V gene. In nucleotides, the CDR3 is TGCGCCAGCAGCCGGAACCCGTACAGGGTGGACACTGAAGCTTTCTTT. Translated, it gives CASSRNPYRVDTEAFF.

There are many counts of this clonotype. The rearrangement joins TRBV27 to TRBJ1-1, with TRBD1 matching over 8 bases. CDR1 MNHEY and CDR2 SMNVEV come from the germline V gene (reference sequence). Trimming took 3 bases from V and 5 from J; bases not matched to a gene: 2. CDR3 length: 13 amino acids. CDR3 loop: CASSFRGQTEAFF. In nucleotides, the CDR3 is TGTGCCAGCAGTTTCAGGGGGCAAACTGAAGCTTTCTTT.

This chain uses TRBV7-9 with TRBJ2-5, with 7 nucleotides matching TRBD2. The end of the DNA aligns better with TRBJ2-1, so the J call may be wrong. This CDR3 is built from 15 residues. Germline V gene lookup returns CDR1 SEHNR and CDR2 FQNEAQ (reference sequence). Here the CDR3 reads CASSTWASGGNEQFF. The CDR3 DNA reads as TGTGCCAGCAGCACCTGGGCTAGCGGAGGCAATGAGCAGTTCTTC.

The chain employs TRBV29-1 and TRBJ2-7; D might be TRBD1 (6 bases). This CDR3 comprises 13 residues. Trimming took 3 bases from V and 0 from J, leaving 9 bases between them. The germline CDR1 and CDR2 sequences are SQVTM and ANQGSEA. This CDR3 reads CSVDQGSSYEQYF. In DNA form, the CDR3 reads TGCAGCGTTGACCAGGGGAGCTCCTACGAGCAGTACTTC.

This clonotype was found a few times. The chain employs TRBV5-1 and TRBJ2-7; D may be TRBD1 or TRBD2 (5 bases each). Germline V gene lookup returns CDR1 SGHRS and CDR2 YFSETQ. The CDR3 contains 15 residues. Trimming removed 0 bases at V and 3 bases at J, with 13 bases between. The chain's CDR3 is CASSLAEGSGYEQYF. The CDR3 DNA is TGCGCCAGCAGCTTGGCCGAGGGGTCGGGCTACGAGCAGTACTTC.

The chain links TRBV29-1 to TRBJ2-6, with D tentatively TRBD1 (6 bases). CDR1 SQVTM and CDR2 ANQGSEA come from the germline V gene. The CDR3 is made up of 15 amino acids. Trimming removed 6 bases at V and 0 bases at J, with 12 bases between. The CDR3 nucleotides read TGCAGCGTCGGGGACATTAGCTCTGGGGCCAACGTCCTGACTTTC. Translated: CSVGDISSGANVLTF.